What follows are 31 T cell receptor beta chains derived from one specimen sequenced in a study of blood T cell repertoires in COVID-19. Assay used: immunoSEQ multiplex PCR; TCRdb lists only in-frame clones, some missing. In the table there are more than 200,000 clones, about 80% of which are singletons. Specimen: PBMCs or T cells enriched from blood (not recorded which). The receptor set was obtained from a man in his 60s who had recovered from COVID-19.

The V gene is TRBV12-3 or TRBV12-4, the J gene TRBJ2-7; TRBD2 is a possible D gene (5 bases). The length of the CDR3 is 13 residues. The V end lost 4 bases, the J end lost 2 bases, and 9 bases lay between the germline ends. This CDR3 reads CASSSGIAYEQYF. The DNA for the CDR3 is TGTGCCAGCAGTTCCGGGATAGCCTACGAGCAGTACTTC.

This clone has only one observation. The chain employs TRBV6-2 or TRBV6-3 and TRBJ2-5, with a tentative D call TRBD1 (6 bases). The CDR3 runs 19 residues. Per germline, CDR1 MNHEY and CDR2 SVGEGT. V gave up 4 bases and J gave up 0 bases, with 24 bases separating them. The CDR3 DNA reads TGTGCCAGCAGTTCCCTGGTGCAGGGGCGATACTTCTACCAAGAGACCCAGTACTTC. It translates to CASSSLVQGRYFYQETQYF.

The chain joins TRBV3-1 (or the pseudogene TRBV3-2) to TRBJ1-1; 7 nucleotides align to TRBD1. Trimming took 6 bases from V and 4 from J; bases not matched to a gene: 5. CDR3 length: 13 residues. Germline V gene lookup returns CDR1 LGHDT and CDR2 YNNKEL (reference sequence). Written as DNA, the CDR3 is TGTGCCAGCAGGGTAGGGGGCCTCACTGAAGCTTTCTTT. Translation: CASRVGGLTEAFF.

This clone was recorded only once. The V gene is TRBV6-5, the J gene TRBJ2-3, with 7 bases aligning to TRBD1. Germline CDR1 and CDR2: MNHEY and SVGAGI. The ends lost 8 bases at V and 7 bases at J; junction bases unmatched: 9. This CDR3 comprises 13 residues. CDR3 residues: CASGTGVGNTQYF. The CDR3 nucleotides read TGTGCCAGCGGTACAGGGGTTGGGAATACGCAGTATTTT.

The J gene is TRBJ1-1, the V gene TRBV7-9; no clear D. The V gene's germline CDR1 is SEHNR and CDR2 FQNEAQ (reference sequence). V dropped 1 base and J dropped 4 bases, with 10 bases sitting between them. There are 14 residues in the CDR3. The CDR3 spells CASSLGAEGTEAFF. DNA for the CDR3: TGTGCCAGCAGCTTAGGTGCGGAGGGCACTGAAGCTTTCTTT.

The table lists this clone with a few counts. The rearrangement uses TRBV19 and TRBJ1-4; tentatively, D is TRBD1 (5 bases). Germline V gene sequence: CDR1 LNHDA, CDR2 SQIVND (reference sequence). This CDR3 is built from 13 residues. Deletions cut 5 bases from V and 11 bases from J, with 15 bases between. This CDR3 is CASSPPDIQKLFF. As DNA, the CDR3 is TGTGCCAGTAGTCCCCCGGACATCCAGAAACTGTTTTTT.

The gene calls are TRBV2 and TRBJ2-5; 10 bases align to TRBD1. The V and J ends lost 4 bases and 5 bases, in that order; junction bases with no gene match: 7. Germline V gene lookup returns CDR1 SNHLY and CDR2 FYNNEI. The CDR3 runs 15 residues. The DNA of the CDR3 is TGTGCCAGCAGTGTAGACAGGGGGCGCGGGGAGACCCAGTACTTC. This sequence encodes CASSVDRGRGETQYF.

The genes are TRBV29-1 and TRBJ2-5, with 7 nucleotides matching TRBD2. V shed 3 bases and J 6 bases; nucleotides not matched to a gene: 4. This CDR3 is 12 amino acids long. Germline CDR1 is SQVTM and CDR2 is ANQGSEA. The CDR3 coding sequence is TGCAGCGTTGACACTAGCGTACAGACCCAGTACTTC. It yields the protein CSVDTSVQTQYF.

This chain links TRBV5-1 with TRBJ1-2; 7 bases match TRBD1. Germline V gene data show CDR1 as SGHRS and CDR2 as YFSETQ. The junction had 7 bases not matched to a gene; V was cut back by 0 bases and J by 8 bases. This CDR3 contains 14 residues. The CDR3 is CASSLEPGGGGYTF. Here the CDR3 DNA reads TGCGCCAGCAGCTTGGAGCCAGGGGGAGGAGGCTACACCTTC.

V and J are TRBV27 and TRBJ1-1, with 8 positions matching TRBD1. V shed 7 bases and J 1 base; nucleotides not matched to a gene: 5. The germline V gene has CDR1 MNHEY and CDR2 SMNVEV (reference sequence). CDR3 length: 14 amino acids. CDR3 amino acids: CASTRGQGNTEAFF. CDR3 DNA: TGTGCCAGCACCAGGGGGCAGGGGAACACTGAAGCTTTCTTT.

The rearrangement joins TRBV7-3 to TRBJ1-2; D is perhaps TRBD1 (6 bases). The CDR3 sequence is 15 residues long. V was clipped by 5 bases and J by 4 bases, with 17 bases between them. CDR1 is SGHTA, CDR2 FQGTGA, per germline. The CDR3 region has the DNA TGTGCCAGCAGCCCAAACGGGGGCGGGGGCTATGGCTACACCTTC. Its translation: CASSPNGGGGYGYTF.

The chain links TRBV3-1 (or the pseudogene TRBV3-2) to TRBJ1-1; unclear D gene. V lost 4 bases and J lost 1, with 4 bases in between. CDR3 length: 12 amino acids. From germline, CDR1 is LGHDT and CDR2 YNNKEL (reference sequence). CDR3 loop: CASSLQNTEAFF. The CDR3 DNA follows: TGTGCCAGCAGCCTCCAGAACACTGAAGCTTTCTTT.

The chain employs TRBV13 and TRBJ2-7, with 10 positions matching TRBD1. CDR1 PRHDT and CDR2 FYEKMQ come from the germline V gene (reference sequence). The V segment lost 4 bases and the J segment 5 bases; nucleotides outside the gene matches: 5. The CDR3 has 14 residues. In DNA form, the CDR3 reads TGTGCCAGCAGCTACGGGACAGGGGACAACGAGCAGTACTTC. Its protein is CASSYGTGDNEQYF.

The rearrangement uses TRBV19 and TRBJ2-1; D remains ambiguous. The length of the CDR3 is 14 residues. Per germline, CDR1 LNHDA and CDR2 SQIVND (reference sequence). V was shortened by 10 bases and J by 7 bases, with 20 bases between the two germline ends. The CDR3 sequence is CATTSPGIGNEQFF. CDR3 nucleotide sequence: TGTGCCACTACCTCCCCGGGTATTGGGAATGAGCAGTTCTTC. Full variable domain (remainder filled in from reference TRBV19 and TRBJ2-1): DGGITQSPKYLFRKEGQNVTLSCEQNLNHDAMYWYRQDPGQGLRLIYYSQIVNDFQKGDIAEGYSVSREKKESFPLTVTSAQKNPTAFYLCATTSPGIGNEQFFGPGTRLTVL.

The rearrangement joins TRBV6-1 to TRBJ1-2, with TRBD1 matching 7 bases. This CDR3 has 16 residues. Germline V gene data show CDR1 as MNHNS and CDR2 as SASEGT. Trimming removed 2 bases from V and 1 base from J; junction bases left unmatched: 7. CDR3 residues: CASSERSGQYNYGYTF. The CDR3 nucleotides read TGTGCCAGCAGTGAACGTTCGGGACAGTATAACTATGGCTACACCTTC.

Concerning this clone itself: Other DNA sequences of this sample code for an identical CDR3. The chain has TRBV18 and TRBJ2-7; unclear D gene. Trimming left V 3 bases short and J 3 bases short, with 9 bases between. Germline CDR1 KGHSH, CDR2 LQKENI. The CDR3 spans 13 residues. CDR3: CASSPGLSYEQYF. The CDR3 DNA reads TGTGCCAGCTCACCGGGCCTTAGCTACGAGCAGTACTTC.

This sequence joins TRBV5-1 and TRBJ1-2; TRBD1 matches at 9 bases. The germline gives CDR1 SGHRS, CDR2 YFSETQ. The CDR3 loop spans 16 amino acids. The junction had 10 bases not matched to a gene; V was cut back by 3 bases and J by 4 bases. CDR3 in amino acids: CASSSGQGMAGYGYTF. Written as DNA, the CDR3 is TGCGCCAGCAGCTCGGGACAGGGTATGGCGGGCTATGGCTACACCTTC.

V gene TRBV11-3 combines with J gene TRBJ2-1, with 7 bases aligning to TRBD1. The CDR3 has 16 residues. The germline V gene has CDR1 SGHNT and CDR2 YENEEA. The trim removed 5 bases at V and 5 bases at J, leaving 12 bases unmatched. CDR3 loop: CASSPGRRQGNNEQFF. In DNA, the CDR3 is TGTGCCAGCAGCCCAGGGCGCAGACAGGGTAACAATGAGCAGTTCTTC.

This rearrangement joins TRBV5-6 to TRBJ1-1; maybe TRBD1 (6 bases). The germline V gene has CDR1 SGHDT and CDR2 YYEEEE. This CDR3 has 15 amino acids. Trimming removed 1 base from V and 5 bases from J, with 15 bases in between. The CDR3 DNA reads TGTGCCAGCAGCTTGAGGACAGTAAGACTTACTGAAGCTTTCTTT. It is translated as CASSLRTVRLTEAFF.

J is TRBJ2-5 and V is TRBV9, with D hard to call. CDR3 length equals 16 residues. The germline V gene encodes CDR1 SGDLS and CDR2 YYNGEE. Between the trimmed V and J ends, which lost 0 bases and 4 bases, there was a span of 16 bases. CDR3 DNA: TGTGCCAGCAGCGTAGGGGCAGAACCCTACGGAGAGACCCAGTACTTC. It specifies CASSVGAEPYGETQYF.

This chain uses TRBV19 with TRBJ1-3; tentatively, D is TRBD1 (5 bases). Germline values: CDR1 LNHDA, CDR2 SQIVND (reference sequence). V shed 5 bases and J shed 4 bases, with 12 bases lying between them. This CDR3 spans 14 amino acids. The DNA for the CDR3 is TGTGCCAGTAGTGCTTCTCAGGGCGGAAACACCATATATTTT. Translated, it gives CASSASQGGNTIYF. Full variable domain (rest looked up from reference TRBV19 and TRBJ1-3): DGGITQSPKYLFRKEGQNVTLSCEQNLNHDAMYWYRQDPGQGLRLIYYSQIVNDFQKGDIAEGYSVSREKKESFPLTVTSAQKNPTAFYLCASSASQGGNTIYFGEGSWLTVV.

The gene calls are TRBV19 and TRBJ1-1, with D maybe TRBD1 (5 bases). This CDR3 has 15 amino acids. Trimming took 2 bases from V and 1 from J, leaving 11 bases between them. Per germline, CDR1 LNHDA and CDR2 SQIVND (reference sequence). The CDR3 loop is CASSIRARANTEAFF. The DNA of the CDR3 is TGTGCCAGTAGTATAAGGGCCAGGGCGAACACTGAAGCTTTCTTT.

The V call is TRBV5-1, the J call TRBJ2-2; TRBD2 might be the D (7 bases). Germline CDR1 and CDR2: SGHRS and YFSETQ. This CDR3 region has 15 residues. V was trimmed by 3 bases and J by 4 bases, leaving 13 bases between them. Written as DNA, the CDR3 is TGCGCCAGCAGCTGGGGGGGCCTGGGCACCGGGGAGCTGTTTTTT. It yields the protein CASSWGGLGTGELFF.

The count of this clone is one. This rearrangement joins TRBV19 to TRBJ1-5; 7 nucleotides agree with TRBD1. Germline V CDR1 and CDR2: LNHDA, SQIVND (reference sequence). The CDR3 is 15 residues long. V was clipped by 6 bases and J by 2 bases; unmatched bases: 7. The CDR3 DNA reads as TGTGCCAGTAGAGAAAGGGGGCAGGGCAATCAGCCCCAGCATTTT. Its translation: CASRERGQGNQPQHF.

This chain joins TRBV28 and TRBJ1-6; possible D gene TRBD1, 6 bases. V was pared by 1 base and J by 4 bases, with 11 bases between. Per the germline V gene, CDR1 is MDHEN and CDR2 is SYDVKM. This CDR3 contains 16 residues. CDR3 in amino acids: CASSLSLGGYNSPLHF. The CDR3 nucleotides are TGTGCCAGCAGTTTATCGTTAGGGGGTTATAATTCACCCCTCCACTTT.

The rearrangement links TRBV11-3 to TRBJ2-2, with 11 bases that match TRBD2. In germline, CDR1 is SGHNT, CDR2 YENEEA. Germline trimming cut 4 bases from V and 7 bases from J; bases unmatched to any gene: 2. This CDR3 has 14 residues. The DNA of the CDR3 is TGTGCCAGCAGCTCCCTAGCGGGGGGCGGGGAGCTGTTTTTT. Translation gives CASSSLAGGGELFF.

The chain is built from TRBV28 and TRBJ2-7; D perhaps matches TRBD2 (6 bases). V dropped 4 bases and J dropped 2 bases, with 12 bases sitting between them. Germline loops: CDR1 MDHEN, CDR2 SYDVKM. The CDR3 covers 14 residues. For the CDR3, the DNA is TGTGCCAGCAGTTCTGGGGGACTTCCCTACGAGCAGTACTTC. Its translation: CASSSGGLPYEQYF.

This chain joins TRBV24-1 and TRBJ1-2; TRBD1 aligns across 7 bases. Germline assignment: CDR1 KGHDR and CDR2 SFDVKD. The CDR3 has 14 amino acids. V shed 4 bases and J 7 bases; nucleotides not matched to a gene: 8. CDR3 amino acids: CATSDSDRVVGYTF. The CDR3 nucleotides are TGTGCCACCAGTGACTCCGACAGGGTAGTTGGCTACACCTTC.

This chain links TRBV2 with TRBJ1-5; 8 bases agree with TRBD1. The CDR3 spans 15 residues. J gave up 3 bases and V 5 bases, and 6 bases lay outside the gene matches. Germline V gene data show CDR1 as SNHLY and CDR2 as FYNNEI. The CDR3 nucleotides read TGTGCCAGCAGTCCTACAGGGGGTCCCAATCAGCCCCAGCATTTT. Translated: CASSPTGGPNQPQHF.

The CDR3 reads CSVDQGTGELFF. CDR3 sequence (DNA): TGCAGCGTTGATCAGGGTACCGGGGAGCTGTTTTTT. The chain is built from TRBV29-1 and TRBJ2-2; tentative D call: TRBD1 (5 bases). There are 12 residues in the CDR3. Germline V CDR1 and CDR2: SQVTM, ANQGSEA. The V end was cut by 3 bases, the J end by 5 bases, with 7 bases between.

As for this clone: The identical CDR3 is also encoded by other nucleotide sequences in the sample. The CDR3 DNA reads TGTGCCAGCAGTTACTCAAGGGGCTCCTACGAGCAGTACTTC. Translating it yields CASSYSRGSYEQYF. The gene calls are TRBV6-5 and TRBJ2-7, with TRBD1 as a possible D gene (5 bases). Germline V CDR1 and CDR2: MNHEY, SVGAGI. The CDR3 totals 14 residues. The V gene lost 0 bases and the J gene lost 0 bases, with 6 bases spanning the gap.